This entry features one T cell receptor beta chain sequence. This specimen belongs to a study of blood T cell repertoires in COVID-19. Study background: From the United States, Italy and Spain came samples of acute and convalescent COVID-19. Sample material is recorded as cDNA or gDNA derived from T cells, B-cell-depleted T cells, or PBMCs.

Authors' data handling: Reference gene primer amplification gave estimated nucleated cell counts. The method was immunoSEQ multiplex PCR; TCRdb's version includes in-frame clones alone and lacks a portion of them. V, J and clone size reflect that table, while D and trimming were determined from the DNA. The data contain roughly 130,000 clones, about four fifths of them singletons. CDR3 length: 14 amino acids. The chain has TRBV21-1 and TRBJ1-2. TRBV21-1 is termed a pseudogene. The receptor's source is a woman aged 55-75 years with acute or convalescent COVID-19. Input material: peripheral blood. The CDR3 spells CASSKRGRGYGYTF. CDR3 nucleotide sequence: TGTGCCAGCAGCAAAAGGGGGAGGGGCTATGGCTACACCTTC.